The 26 T cell receptor beta chains reported below all come from one sample, sequenced in a study of identical twins. In TCRdb, the 5' RACE reads were re-called with MiXCR into one record per CDR3 protein. The sample has 500,000 to 700,000 distinct CDR3 sequences, just over 7% seen once. This same sample was also part of a study on yellow fever vaccine responses in identical twins.

Sequenced material: PBMCs. These TCRs come from a woman aged 18-35 years in good health.

This clonotype was seen a few times. At one of its ends the junction is not consistent with the germline gene, which may arise from a read error. The rearrangement joins TRBV10-3 to TRBJ1-1; 8 bases agree with TRBD1. Germline-derived CDR1 and CDR2 are ENHRY and SYGVKD. The CDR3 length is 13 residues. DNA for the CDR3: TGTGCCATCACTGAGGACAGGGTCACTGAAGCTTTCTTT. Translation gives CAITEDRVTEAFF.

This clonotype has just a few counts. The chain uses TRBV20-1 and TRBJ1-2; D not resolved. CDR3 size: 11 residues. Germline CDR1 DFQATT, CDR2 SNEGSKA (reference sequence). Trimming took off 6 bases at V and 5 bases at J, with 10 bases between the two ends. CDR3 DNA: TGCAGTGCCACCCATGCTTATGGCTACACCTTC. Its protein is CSATHAYGYTF.

CDR3 sequence (DNA): TGCAGTGCTAGTTCGTCCATGTATGAAAAACTGTTTTTT. It translates to CSASSSMYEKLFF. The V gene is TRBV20-1, the J gene TRBJ1-4, with D unclear. CDR3 length: 13 residues. Trimming removed 3 bases at V and 6 bases at J, with 11 bases between. Germline V gene data show CDR1 as DFQATT and CDR2 as SNEGSKA (reference sequence).

The chain recombines TRBV18 with TRBJ2-2, with D hard to call. The germline V gene encodes CDR1 KGHSH and CDR2 LQKENI. Between the trimmed V and J ends, which lost 3 bases and 1 base, there was a span of 15 bases. This CDR3 has 17 amino acids. CDR3 sequence reads: CASSPSDGPLNTGELFF. As DNA, the CDR3 is TGTGCCAGCTCACCTTCCGACGGGCCCTTGAACACCGGGGAGCTGTTTTTT.

This chain's CDR3 is CSVGQGGRETQYF. The CDR3 nucleotides read TGCAGCGTCGGACAGGGAGGTCGAGAGACCCAGTACTTC. The chain links TRBV29-1 to TRBJ2-5; 8 bases are a match to TRBD1. CDR3 length: 13 amino acids. Trimming at V came to 6 bases and at J to 4 bases, leaving 7 bases not matched to a gene. The germline gives CDR1 SQVTM, CDR2 ANQGSEA.

The table lists this clonotype with many counts. The chain uses TRBV6-5 and TRBJ2-7; TRBD2 matches 8 bases. Germline V gives CDR1 MNHEY, CDR2 SVGAGI. The CDR3 covers 15 residues. The V segment lost 2 bases and the J segment 3 bases; nucleotides outside the gene matches: 6. The CDR3 is CASSYPGLAGYEQYF. The CDR3 nucleotides read TGTGCCAGCAGTTACCCCGGACTAGCTGGCTACGAGCAGTACTTC.

V and J are TRBV4-1 and TRBJ1-1; D is unclear. In germline, CDR1 is MGHRA, CDR2 YSYEKL. Trimming cost V 0 bases and J 1 base, with 9 bases left between them. The CDR3 loop spans 15 amino acids. The CDR3 is CASSQDRAGNTEAFF. As DNA, the CDR3 is TGCGCCAGCAGCCAAGATAGGGCAGGGAACACTGAAGCTTTCTTT.

This chain connects TRBV7-9 to TRBJ2-7, with 8 bases lining up with TRBD1. The CDR3 extends over 16 amino acids. V shed 1 base, J shed 2 bases, and the junction held 7 bases outside the gene matches. Germline V gene data show CDR1 as SEHNR and CDR2 as FQNEAQ (reference sequence). CDR3 coding DNA: TGTGCCAGCAGCTTAGAGGGACAGGTTTCCACCTACGAGCAGTACTTC. Its translation: CASSLEGQVSTYEQYF.

This clonotype was counted only a few times. The chain is built from TRBV20-1 and TRBJ1-1; 9 bases fit TRBD1. CDR1 is DFQATT and CDR2 is SNEGSKA in the germline V gene (reference sequence). Trimming at V came to 3 bases and at J to 1 base, leaving 3 bases not matched to a gene. The length of the CDR3 is 14 residues. The CDR3 loop is CSASRQGGNTEAFF. The CDR3 region has the DNA TGCAGTGCTAGTCGACAGGGGGGGAACACTGAAGCTTTCTTT.

About this clonotype itself: Possible read error: a much larger clone is one base away. J is TRBJ2-7 and V is TRBV2; 9 bases fit TRBD1. Germline values: CDR1 SNHLY, CDR2 FYNNEI. CDR3 length equals 14 residues. V trimming: 6 bases; J trimming: 0 bases; junction bases outside the gene matches: 3. CDR3 in amino acids: CASRRTGASYEQYF. The CDR3 region has the DNA TGTGCCAGCAGGAGGACAGGGGCCTCCTACGAGCAGTACTTC.

This clonotype has just a few counts. The V gene is TRBV2, the J gene TRBJ2-5; TRBD2 aligns across 8 bases. From germline, CDR1 is SNHLY and CDR2 FYNNEI. This CDR3 comprises 15 residues. V lost 7 bases, J lost 4 bases, and 11 bases stayed unmatched. The chain's CDR3 is CASIRAGLAGETQYF. The CDR3 DNA reads as TGTGCCAGCATCAGGGCGGGTCTAGCGGGAGAGACCCAGTACTTC.

Only a few counts were recorded for this clonotype. The chain employs TRBV20-1 and TRBJ2-3; tentatively, D is TRBD2 (5 bases). The germline V gene encodes CDR1 DFQATT and CDR2 SNEGSKA (reference sequence). V was shortened by 3 bases and J by 2 bases, with 15 bases between the two germline ends. This CDR3 comprises 15 residues. The CDR3 DNA reads as TGCAGTGCTAGGCCCCCAGCGGCACCCACAGATACGCAGTATTTT. Translated: CSARPPAAPTDTQYF.

This clonotype was detected many times. The chain recombines TRBV29-1 with TRBJ1-2, with TRBD1 as a possible D gene (6 bases). V was pared by 6 bases and J by 6 bases, with 17 bases between. The length of the CDR3 is 13 residues. Germline CDR1 reads SQVTM; CDR2 reads ANQGSEA. CDR3 bases: TGCAGCGTCTGGGGGGACAACCGGGATGGCTACACCTTC. The encoded protein is CSVWGDNRDGYTF.

This clonotype was counted only a few times. The chain joins TRBV20-1 to TRBJ2-1; D possibly corresponds to TRBD2 (5 bases). Per the germline V gene, CDR1 is DFQATT and CDR2 is SNEGSKA (reference sequence). The CDR3 contains 13 residues. V lost 1 base to trimming and J lost 6 bases, with 10 bases between them. The CDR3 DNA reads as TGCAGTGCTAGAGGTCCAGCGGTCAATGAGCAGTTCTTC. Amino acids: CSARGPAVNEQFF.

This clonotype has a handful of counts. The chain links TRBV7-2 to TRBJ1-6; 7 bases agree with TRBD1. Germline V gene data show CDR1 as SGHTA and CDR2 as FQGNSA. The CDR3 consists of 17 residues. J was trimmed by 5 bases and V by 2 bases; bases with no gene match: 9. Here the CDR3 DNA reads TGTGCCAGCAGCTTAACTGGGACAGCACTTAATAATTCACCCCTCCACTTT. Amino acids: CASSLTGTALNNSPLHF.

V is TRBV3-1 and J is TRBJ2-1; the D gene is possibly TRBD1 (6 bases). The CDR3 consists of 15 residues. Germline V gene lookup returns CDR1 LGHDT and CDR2 YNNKEL (reference sequence). The V end lost 5 bases, the J end lost 0 bases, and 11 bases lay between the germline ends. For the CDR3, the DNA is TGTGCCAGCAGCAAGGACAGTTTCTCCTACAATGAGCAGTTCTTC. Translating it yields CASSKDSFSYNEQFF.

This clonotype was picked up a small number of times. V gene TRBV2 combines with J gene TRBJ2-3; a weak D match, TRBD2 (6 bases). V lost 1 base and J lost 0, with 11 bases in between. CDR1 and CDR2 from the germline V gene are SNHLY and FYNNEI. This CDR3 has 16 residues. The CDR3 loop reads CASSEDWRASTDTQYF. CDR3 DNA sequence: TGTGCCAGCAGTGAAGACTGGAGGGCTAGCACAGATACGCAGTATTTT.

This clonotype has only a few counts. The genes are TRBV29-1 and TRBJ2-2, with TRBD2 as a possible D gene (5 bases). From germline, CDR1 is SQVTM and CDR2 ANQGSEA. The length of the CDR3 is 13 residues. Trimming removed 4 bases from V and 3 bases from J, with 9 bases in between. This CDR3 reads CSVGGGYTGELFF. The CDR3 coding sequence is TGCAGCGTTGGAGGCGGGTACACCGGGGAGCTGTTTTTT.

This clonotype appeared a few times. V is TRBV12-5 and J is TRBJ2-1; D is perhaps TRBD2 (5 bases). Deletions cut 6 bases from V and 9 bases from J, with 9 bases between. The CDR3 runs 11 residues. Germline V lookup: CDR1 LGHNT, CDR2 FRNRAP. CDR3 region: CASGLGSEQFF. DNA for the CDR3: TGTGCTAGTGGGCTGGGGAGTGAGCAGTTCTTC.

There are a few counts of this clonotype. The chain links TRBV6-1 to TRBJ2-7; D is possibly TRBD1 or TRBD2 (5 bases each). Trimming left V 4 bases short and J 0 bases short, with 10 bases between. In germline, CDR1 is MNHNS, CDR2 SASEGT. This CDR3 comprises 14 residues. The CDR3 here is CASSGDGGSYEQYV. The CDR3 DNA is TGTGCCAGCAGTGGGGACGGAGGCTCCTACGAGCAGTACGTC.

This clonotype was seen more than once but under ten times. The rearrangement joins TRBV9 to TRBJ2-3, with a weak D call TRBD2 (5 bases). The V gene lost 0 bases and the J gene lost 3 bases, with 14 bases spanning the gap. Germline V lookup: CDR1 SGDLS, CDR2 YYNGEE. This CDR3 has 16 residues. The CDR3 protein is CASSVATFGSTDTQYF. CDR3 in DNA: TGTGCCAGCAGCGTAGCCACTTTTGGGAGTACAGATACGCAGTATTTT.

This clonotype was detected only a few times. V gene TRBV6-1 combines with J gene TRBJ1-3; the D gene is possibly TRBD1 (5 bases). V lost 8 bases and J 0 bases, leaving 14 bases between the germline ends. Per the germline V gene, CDR1 is MNHNS and CDR2 is SASEGT. CDR3 length equals 15 residues. The CDR3 DNA is TGTGCCAGCGGATGGGGGTCCGGCTCTGGAAACACCATATATTTT. Protein sequence: CASGWGSGSGNTIYF.

This clonotype was seen at least ten times. This chain connects TRBV5-1 to TRBJ2-3; D unclear. The CDR3 length is 13 residues. CDR1 and CDR2 (germline): SGHRS, YFSETQ. Trimming removed 4 bases at V and 2 bases at J, with 8 bases between. The CDR3 bases are TGCGCCAGCAGCCCCGCTCCCACAGATACGCAGTATTTT. Encoded protein: CASSPAPTDTQYF.

This clonotype was detected only a few times. The chain uses TRBV7-9 and TRBJ1-2; TRBD1 aligns across 7 bases. This CDR3 has 12 residues. Germline V lookup: CDR1 SEHNR, CDR2 FQNEAQ (reference sequence). V dropped 5 bases and J dropped 8; count of bases not matched to a gene: 5. The DNA of the CDR3 is TGTGCCAGCAGCCGGGACAGATGGGGCTACACCTTC. This codes for CASSRDRWGYTF.

This clonotype was recorded at least ten times. The V and J genes are TRBV12-3 or TRBV12-4 and TRBJ2-1; D assignment may be TRBD1 or TRBD2 (5 bases each). The V and J ends lost 6 bases and 0 bases respectively, with 12 bases between them. The CDR3 extends over 15 amino acids. CDR3 sequence (DNA): TGTGCCAGCAGGAGCAGGGAGAGCTCCTACAATGAGCAGTTCTTC. Protein: CASRSRESSYNEQFF.

The gene calls are TRBV3-1 and TRBJ2-2, with D perhaps TRBD2 (6 bases). The V gene lost 2 bases and the J gene lost 7 bases, with 20 bases spanning the gap. Germline CDR1 and CDR2: LGHDT and YNNKEL (reference sequence). This CDR3 is built from 17 residues. As DNA, the CDR3 is TGTGCCAGCAGCCAAACCCCGGGACTGGGAAATGGCGGGGAGCTGTTTTTT. This gives the protein CASSQTPGLGNGGELFF.